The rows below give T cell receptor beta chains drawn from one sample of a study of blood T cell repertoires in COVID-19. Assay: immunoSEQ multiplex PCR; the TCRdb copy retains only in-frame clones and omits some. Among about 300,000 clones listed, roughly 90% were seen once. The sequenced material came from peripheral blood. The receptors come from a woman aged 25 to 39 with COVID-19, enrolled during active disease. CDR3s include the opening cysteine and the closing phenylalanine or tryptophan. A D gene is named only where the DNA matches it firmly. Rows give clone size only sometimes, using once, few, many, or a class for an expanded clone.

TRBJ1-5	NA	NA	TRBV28	TGTGCCACCACCCCCCTGGACGGGAGTTATCAGCCCCAGCATTTT	CATTPLDGSYQPQHF
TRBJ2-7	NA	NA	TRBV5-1	TGCGCCAGCAGCTTGCGGGAGTTGAACCACGAGCAGTACTTC	CASSLRELNHEQYF
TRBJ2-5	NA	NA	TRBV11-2	TGTGCCAGCAGGCGACTAGTCGAGGGGGAGACCCAGTACTTC	CASRRLVEGETQYF
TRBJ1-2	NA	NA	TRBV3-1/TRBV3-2	TGTGCCAGCAGCCAAGTTGGCGGTTTGTATGGCTACACCTTC	CASSQVGGLYGYTF
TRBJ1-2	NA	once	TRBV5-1	TGCGCCAGCAGCCCGACCCCCGGGACACCGTATGGCTACACCTTC	CASSPTPGTPYGYTF
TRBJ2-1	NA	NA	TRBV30	TGTGCCTGGACAGACTGGAATGAGCAGTTCTTC	CAWTDWNEQFF
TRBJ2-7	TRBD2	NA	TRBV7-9	TGTGCCAGCAGCGACACTAGCGTACCCTACGAGCAGTACTTC	CASSDTSVPYEQYF
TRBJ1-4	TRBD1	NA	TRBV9	TGTGCCAGCAGCCCCCGACCCGGACAGGGGCATGGTGAAAAACTGTTTTTT	CASSPRPGQGHGEKLFF
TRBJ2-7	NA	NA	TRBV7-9	TGTGCCAGCAGCTTAAGACCGGGCGAGCAGTACTTC	CASSLRPGEQYF
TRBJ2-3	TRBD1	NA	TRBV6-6	TGTGCCAGCAGTCCCGAACAGGGGGCGCAGGGCACAGATACGCAGTATTTT	CASSPEQGAQGTDTQYF
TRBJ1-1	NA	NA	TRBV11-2	TGTGCCAGCAGCTCACTCCGGGAAGCTTTCTTT	CASSSLREAFF
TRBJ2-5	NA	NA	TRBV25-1	TGTGCCAGCAGCGACTTTGGCAGGGCCCACCAAGAGACCCAGTACTTC	CASSDFGRAHQETQYF
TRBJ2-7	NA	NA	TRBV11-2	TGTGCCAGCAGCTTGGACATCCTTTTGTCCGAGCAGTACTTC	CASSLDILLSEQYF
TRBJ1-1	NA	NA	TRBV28	TGTGCCAGCAGACAGGGTTTGAACACTGAAGCTTTCTTT	CASRQGLNTEAFF
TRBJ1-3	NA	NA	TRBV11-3	TGTGCCAGCAGTTCGGGGGACGGCGGAAACACCATATATTTT	CASSSGDGGNTIYF
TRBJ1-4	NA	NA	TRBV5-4	TGTGCCAGCAAGGAGGGGGGGACTAATGAAAAACTGTTTTTT	CASKEGGTNEKLFF
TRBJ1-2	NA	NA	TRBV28	TGTGCCAGCACTCCGGACTTCCGCCGGGGCTACACCTTC	CASTPDFRRGYTF
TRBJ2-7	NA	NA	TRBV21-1	TGTGCCAGCAGCAAAGCATCGCCGGGGACAGTATACGAGCAGTACTTC	CASSKASPGTVYEQYF
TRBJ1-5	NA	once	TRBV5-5	TGTGCCAGCAGCCTTGGGGAGGCCATGGAGCCCCAGCATTTT	CASSLGEAMEPQHF
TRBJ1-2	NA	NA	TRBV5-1	TGCGCCAGCAGCTTGGGAGCGGTGGACTATGGCTACACCTTC	CASSLGAVDYGYTF
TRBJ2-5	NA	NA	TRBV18	TGTGCCAGCTCACCAGGGAGTCAAGAGACCCAGTACTTC	CASSPGSQETQYF